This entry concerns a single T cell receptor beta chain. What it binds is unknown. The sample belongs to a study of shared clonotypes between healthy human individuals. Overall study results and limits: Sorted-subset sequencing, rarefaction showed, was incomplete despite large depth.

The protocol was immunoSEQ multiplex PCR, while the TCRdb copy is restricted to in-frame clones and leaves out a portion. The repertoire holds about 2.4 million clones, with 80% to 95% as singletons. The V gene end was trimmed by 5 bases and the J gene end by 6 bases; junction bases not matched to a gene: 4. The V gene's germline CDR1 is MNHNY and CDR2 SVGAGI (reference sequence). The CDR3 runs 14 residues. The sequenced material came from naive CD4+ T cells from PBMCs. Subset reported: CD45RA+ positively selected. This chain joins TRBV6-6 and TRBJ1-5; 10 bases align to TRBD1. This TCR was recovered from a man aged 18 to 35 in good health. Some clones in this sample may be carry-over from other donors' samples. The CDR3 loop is CASSQGTGVQPQHF. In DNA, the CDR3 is TGTGCCAGCAGTCAAGGGACAGGGGTTCAGCCCCAGCATTTT.